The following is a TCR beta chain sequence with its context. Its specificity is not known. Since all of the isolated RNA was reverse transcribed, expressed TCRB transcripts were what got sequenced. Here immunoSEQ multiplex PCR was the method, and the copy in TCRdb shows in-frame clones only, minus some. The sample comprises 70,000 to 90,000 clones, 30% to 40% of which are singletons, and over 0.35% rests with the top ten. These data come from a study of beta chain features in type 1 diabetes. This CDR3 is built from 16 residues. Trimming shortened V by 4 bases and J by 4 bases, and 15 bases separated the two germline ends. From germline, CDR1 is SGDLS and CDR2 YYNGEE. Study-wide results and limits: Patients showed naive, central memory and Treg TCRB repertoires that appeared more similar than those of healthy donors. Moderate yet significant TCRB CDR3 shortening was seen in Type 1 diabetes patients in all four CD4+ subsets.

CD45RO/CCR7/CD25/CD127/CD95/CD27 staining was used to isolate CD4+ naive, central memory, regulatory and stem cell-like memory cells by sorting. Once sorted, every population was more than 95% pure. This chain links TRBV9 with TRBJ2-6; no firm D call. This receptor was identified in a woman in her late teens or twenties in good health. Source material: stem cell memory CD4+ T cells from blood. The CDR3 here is CASSLSMAPGANVLTF. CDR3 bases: TGTGCCAGCAGCCTTAGCATGGCTCCCGGGGCCAACGTCCTGACTTTC.